This T cell receptor beta chain was retrieved from a study of T cell responses to AZD1222 COVID-19 vaccine. The germline V and J ends were trimmed by 7 bases and 0 bases, with 9 bases remaining between them. This CDR3 is built from 13 residues. CDR1 and CDR2 from the germline V gene are MDHEN and SYDVKM. Produced via immunoSEQ multiplex PCR; TCRdb's table is partial and in-frame only. The sample contains approximately 100,000 clones, 70% to 90% of which appear only once. The clonotype was recovered from an adult in good health. Sequences were derived from peripheral blood, sampled on day 0 of AZD1222 vaccination. V usage is TRBV28 and J usage is TRBJ1-1; no firm D call. The CDR3 protein is CASTPAVNTEAFF. CDR3 coding DNA: TGTGCCAGCACCCCAGCCGTGAACACTGAAGCTTTCTTT.